A selection of T cell receptor beta chains follows, all from one sample in a study of CD8 T cells in Susac syndrome. TCRdb used MiXCR to reprocess the immunoSEQ multiplex PCR reads, holding one entry per CDR3 protein. Of 120,000 or so distinct CDR3 sequences listed, 94% are singletons. The sample consisted of CD4+ T cells from PBMCs. The receptor set was obtained from a human donor with multiple sclerosis. CDR3s include the opening cysteine and the closing phenylalanine or tryptophan. The D gene is left open where the match is weak. Clone sizes are given selectively: once, few, many, or a class where the clone is expanded.

size,D,J,V,DNA,CDR3
.,.,TRBJ2-1,TRBV12-3/TRBV12-4,TGTGCCAGCAGTTTAGCGTCCCTTGGGTGGAAGCAGTTCTTC,CASSLASLGWKQFF
.,.,TRBJ1-2,TRBV12-3/TRBV12-4,TGTGCCAGCAGTTTAGCGCGACAGTCCTTTTATGGCTACACCTTC,CASSLARQSFYGYTF
.,TRBD1,TRBJ1-6,TRBV6-5,TGTGCCAGCAGGGGGACAGGGAAAAGATCACCCCTCCACTTT,CASRGTGKRSPLHF
.,.,TRBJ1-6,TRBV10-3,TGTGCCATCAGTGAGCGGGGGTTCCAAAATTCACCCCTCCACTTT,CAISERGFQNSPLHF
.,TRBD1,TRBJ1-2,TRBV9,TGTGCCAGCAGCGTAGAGGGGGCGGATGGCTACACCTTC,CASSVEGADGYTF
.,.,TRBJ2-7,TRBV11-2,TGTGCCAGCAGCTTAAGGCAGGTGGGCGAGCAGTACTTC,CASSLRQVGEQYF
.,.,TRBJ2-4,TRBV20-1,TGCAGTGCTAGTAAATACAAGGGGGGACCTAAAAACATTCAGTACTTC,CSASKYKGGPKNIQYF
.,.,TRBJ2-3,TRBV5-1,TGCGCCAGCAGCTTGATGGGCCTGAGGGCGCAGCATGGAGATACGCAGTATTTT,CASSLMGLRAQHGDTQYF
.,.,TRBJ2-7,TRBV12-3/TRBV12-4,TGTGCCAGCAGTTTAGGGGGTTATTTAGGGAAGTACGAGCAGTACTTC,CASSLGGYLGKYEQYF
.,TRBD1,TRBJ1-1,TRBV19,TGTGCCAGTAGCGAGGACAGGGCCGGAGCTTTCTTT,CASSEDRAGAFF
.,.,TRBJ2-7,TRBV20-1,TGCAGTGCTAGTGCCCCTGACCGGAACGAGCAGTACTTC,CSASAPDRNEQYF
once,.,TRBJ2-4,TRBV29-1,TGCAGCGTTGAAAAGGGAGGTGCCAAAAACATTCAGTACTTC,CSVEKGGAKNIQYF
.,.,TRBJ2-5,TRBV9,TGTGCCAGCAGTCTTTCTCTGGGATCCCAAGAGACCCAGTACTTC,CASSLSLGSQETQYF
.,.,TRBJ2-5,TRBV7-8,TGTGCCAGCAGCTTAGATTCAGAGACCCAGTACTTC,CASSLDSETQYF
once,.,TRBJ2-7,TRBV7-9,TGTGCCAGCAGCCAAGACTTCAACGAGCAGTACTTC,CASSQDFNEQYF
once,.,TRBJ2-7,TRBV10-3,TGTGCCACCGATGAGGGGGTTAACGAGCAGTACTTC,CATDEGVNEQYF
once,.,TRBJ1-5,TRBV12-3/TRBV12-4,TGTGCCAGCAGTTTTAGAAACGCTGGGCCCCAGCATTTT,CASSFRNAGPQHF
.,.,TRBJ1-4,TRBV3-1,TGTGCCAGCAGCCAGGAGGATGAAAAACTGTTTTTT,CASSQEDEKLFF
.,.,TRBJ1-3,TRBV7-9,TGTGCCAGCAGCTTAGAACCGGCCGAGGACACCATATATTTT,CASSLEPAEDTIYF
.,.,TRBJ2-7,TRBV7-2,TGTGCCAGCGGAGCTAGTCGGACCTACGAGCAGTACTTC,CASGASRTYEQYF
.,.,TRBJ2-5,TRBV6-1,TGTGCCAGCAGTGCCCAGGGGAGCGGTGGGACCCAGTACTTC,CASSAQGSGGTQYF
.,.,TRBJ2-3,TRBV7-9,TGTGCCAGCAGCTTACAGCAGAGCACAGATACGCAGTATTTT,CASSLQQSTDTQYF
.,.,TRBJ1-1,TRBV29-1,TGCAGCGCAGAGGCAGGGGAATTGGCTTTCTTT,CSAEAGELAFF
.,.,TRBJ2-5,TRBV18,TGTGCCAGCTCACCAGGCGGGCCCCAAGAGACCCAGTACTTC,CASSPGGPQETQYF
.,.,TRBJ2-5,TRBV18,TGTGCCAGCTCACCATACCCGCAAGAGACCCAGTACTTC,CASSPYPQETQYF
.,TRBD2,TRBJ2-1,TRBV11-2,TGTGCCAGCAGCGCCGGGGAGGGTTACAATGAGCAGTTCTTC,CASSAGEGYNEQFF
once,.,TRBJ1-5,TRBV2,TGTGCCAGCAGTGAAGGGGTAGAGCAGCCCCAGCATTTT,CASSEGVEQPQHF
once,.,TRBJ1-2,TRBV30,TGTGCCTGGAGTATACGACAGACTAACTATGGCTACACCTTC,CAWSIRQTNYGYTF
.,.,TRBJ2-3,TRBV7-2,TGTGCCAGCAGCTTATTTCGTGATACGCAGTATTTT,CASSLFRDTQYF
.,.,TRBJ2-1,TRBV19,TGTGCCAGTAGTACCCGGGGAGGTGCCATGGAGAATGAGCAGTTCTTC,CASSTRGGAMENEQFF
.,TRBD1,TRBJ1-2,TRBV5-6,TGTGCCAGCAGCTTGGAGTACGGGACAGGGGGCGATTGGAGCTATGGCTACACCTTC,CASSLEYGTGGDWSYGYTF
.,.,TRBJ1-5,TRBV12-3/TRBV12-4,TGTGCCAGCAGAGGCAGTAACAATCAGCCCCAGCATTTT,CASRGSNNQPQHF
.,TRBD1,TRBJ1-1,TRBV6-1,TGTGCCAGCAGTGGGGACAGCACTGAAGCTTTCTTT,CASSGDSTEAFF
.,.,TRBJ1-2,TRBV15,TGTGCCACCAGCAGAGATCCAGGGCTCTCTAACTATGGCTACACCTTC,CATSRDPGLSNYGYTF
.,.,TRBJ1-2,TRBV11-2,TGTGCCAGCAGCAACCGAAGAGGATCCTATGGCTACACCTTC,CASSNRRGSYGYTF
.,TRBD1,TRBJ2-7,TRBV6-5,TGTGCCAGCAGCAAGGGACAGGGATTAACCTACGAGCAGTACTTC,CASSKGQGLTYEQYF
.,.,TRBJ1-1,TRBV12-5,TGTGCTAGTGCCGGGCAAGGCCCAGGGTCGGAAAACACTGAAGCTTTCTTT,CASAGQGPGSENTEAFF
.,.,TRBJ1-5,TRBV19,TGTGCCACTACCAAGGGGGTCAATCAGCCCCAGCATTTT,CATTKGVNQPQHF
once,.,TRBJ2-1,TRBV19,TGTGCCAGTAGTAGGCCCTACAATGAGCAGTTCTTC,CASSRPYNEQFF
.,.,TRBJ1-3,TRBV4-3,TGCGCCAGCAGCCGGGACCCTAATGGAAACACCATATATTTT,CASSRDPNGNTIYF
.,.,TRBJ1-1,TRBV6-1,TGTGCCAGCAATGAACCCCAGGGCGTTACTAGGAGAGCTTTCTTT,CASNEPQGVTRRAFF
.,TRBD1,TRBJ2-6,TRBV20-1,TGCAGTGCGCCCCAGGGGGCCTCCTCTGGGGCCAACGTCCTGACTTTC,CSAPQGASSGANVLTF
.,TRBD1,TRBJ1-6,TRBV3-1,TGTGCCAGCAGCCCGCGGACAGGAGCCGGGAATTCACCCCTCCACTTT,CASSPRTGAGNSPLHF
.,.,TRBJ1-4,TRBV9,TGTGCCAGCAGCCCAGGCGGGCGGGCTAATGAAAAACTGTTTTTT,CASSPGGRANEKLFF
.,TRBD1,TRBJ2-3,TRBV30,TGTGCCTGGAGCTTTACAGGGGGACAGGCCGATACGCAGTATTTT,CAWSFTGGQADTQYF
.,TRBD1,TRBJ1-1,TRBV7-9,TGTGCCAGCAGCCCCGGGACAGGGAATTTTGGCACTGAAGCTTTCTTT,CASSPGTGNFGTEAFF
.,TRBD1,TRBJ2-7,TRBV29-1,TGCAGCATTAGGACAGGGGGAGTCTACGAGCAGTACTTC,CSIRTGGVYEQYF
.,.,TRBJ1-2,TRBV5-1,TGCGCCAGCAGCATCTCCTCGCAGGGCTCTACAGGTGGCTACACCTTC,CASSISSQGSTGGYTF
.,.,TRBJ2-1,TRBV6-2/TRBV6-3,TGTGCCAGCAGACCAGGACCAGTTGAGCAGTTCTTC,CASRPGPVEQFF